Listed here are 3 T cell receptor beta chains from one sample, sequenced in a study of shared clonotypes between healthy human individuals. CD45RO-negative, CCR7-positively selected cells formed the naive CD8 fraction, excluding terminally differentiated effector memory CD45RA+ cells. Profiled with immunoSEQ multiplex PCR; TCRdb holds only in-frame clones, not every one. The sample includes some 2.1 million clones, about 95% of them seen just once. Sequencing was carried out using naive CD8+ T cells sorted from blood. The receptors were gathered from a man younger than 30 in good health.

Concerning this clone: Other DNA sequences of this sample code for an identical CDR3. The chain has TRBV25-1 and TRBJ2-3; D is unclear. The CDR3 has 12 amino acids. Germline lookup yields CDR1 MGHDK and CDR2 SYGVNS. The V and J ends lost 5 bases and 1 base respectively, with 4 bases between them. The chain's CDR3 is CASSLGTDTQYF. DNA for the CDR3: TGTGCCAGCAGTTTGGGCACAGATACGCAGTATTTT.

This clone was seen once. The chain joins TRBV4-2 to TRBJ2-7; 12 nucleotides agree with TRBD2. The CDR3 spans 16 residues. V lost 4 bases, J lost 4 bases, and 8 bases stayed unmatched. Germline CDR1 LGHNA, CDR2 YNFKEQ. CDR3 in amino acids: CASSLQGTSGWYEQYF. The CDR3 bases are TGTGCCAGCAGCCTTCAAGGGACTAGCGGGTGGTACGAGCAGTACTTC.

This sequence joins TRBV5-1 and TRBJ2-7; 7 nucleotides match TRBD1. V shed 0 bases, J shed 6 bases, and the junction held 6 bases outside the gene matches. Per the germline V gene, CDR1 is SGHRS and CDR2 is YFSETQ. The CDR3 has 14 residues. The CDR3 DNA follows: TGCGCCAGCAGCTTGGGGGACAGTGGGCGCGAGCAGTACTTC. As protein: CASSLGDSGREQYF.